These T cell receptor beta chains were read from a single sample in a study of T-cell reconstitution after alpha-beta-depleted transplantation in children. MiXCR, run by TCRdb on the PCR reads, gives a single entry per CDR3 protein. In the table there are some 290,000 distinct CDR3 sequences, roughly 25% of which are singletons. Here the sequenced sample was PBMCs, mostly from graft donor cells, taken 180 days after TCRalphabeta/CD19-depleted stem cell transplant. Receptors were obtained from a male patient under 18 who had a stem cell transplant for acute lymphoblastic leukemia, so the T cells may come from the graft donor. CDR3s include the opening cysteine and the closing phenylalanine or tryptophan. A D gene is named only where the DNA matches it firmly. Clone size is given for some rows only: seen once, a few or many times, or a class if the clone is expanded.

j_call,v_call,clone_size,d_call,cdr3_nt,cdr3_aa
TRBJ2-7,TRBV3-1,few,TRBD1,TGTGCCAGCAGCCAGATTACAGGGGGCGTCGAGCAGTACTTC,CASSQITGGVEQYF
TRBJ2-1,TRBV21-1,-,-,TGTGCCAGCAGCAGGAAGGGACAGGTCGACAATGAGCAGTTCTTC,CASSRKGQVDNEQFF
TRBJ2-3,TRBV10-3,-,-,TGTGCCATCCTCATACAGGGAACTAGCACAGATACGCAGTATTTT,CAILIQGTSTDTQYF
TRBJ1-4,TRBV7-2,few,-,TGTGCCAGCAGCTTTCATCGGGGGAATGAAAAACTGTTTTTT,CASSFHRGNEKLFF
TRBJ2-3,TRBV9,few,TRBD2,TGTGCCAGCAGCGGACTAGCGGGATCAGATACGCAGTATTTT,CASSGLAGSDTQYF
TRBJ2-7,TRBV5-1,-,TRBD1,TGCGCCAGCAGCCGTAGAACAGGGGGCTCCTACGAGCAGTACTTC,CASSRRTGGSYEQYF
TRBJ2-3,TRBV7-3,few,TRBD2,TGTGCCAGCAGCGCGGGAGGGACAGATACGCAGTATTTT,CASSAGGTDTQYF
TRBJ2-3,TRBV6-5,few,-,TGTGCCAGCAGTTATCCCTGGGTGCTTCAGCGGGTAGGCACAGATACGCAGTATTTT,CASSYPWVLQRVGTDTQYF
TRBJ2-6,TRBV5-1,-,-,TGCGCCAGCAGCACGACCACAGGATCCGGGGCCAACGTCCTGACTTTC,CASSTTTGSGANVLTF
TRBJ1-1,TRBV13,few,-,TGTGCCAGCAGCCCCGACTTGAACACTGAAGCTTTCTTT,CASSPDLNTEAFF
TRBJ2-5,TRBV27,-,-,TGTGCCAGCAGAACAGCTAGCAGACAAGAGACCCAGTACTTC,CASRTASRQETQYF
TRBJ2-4,TRBV6-1,-,-,TGTGCCTCCTCCCGGTCGGTGCTAGCCAAAAACATTCAGTACTTC,CASSRSVLAKNIQYF
TRBJ2-7,TRBV12-3/TRBV12-4,many,-,TGTGCCAGCAGTCCCTCGGGTTCTAGCTACGAGCAGTACTTC,CASSPSGSSYEQYF
TRBJ2-3,TRBV6-1,-,-,TGTGCCAGCAAGCCTCATACGGCAGATACGCAGTATTTT,CASKPHTADTQYF
TRBJ2-1,TRBV4-1,-,TRBD2,TGCGCCAGTGCCATACTAGCGGGAGGCCGGAGCTCCTACAATGAGCAGTTCTTC,CASAILAGGRSSYNEQFF
TRBJ2-1,TRBV7-3,few,TRBD2,TGTGCCAGCAGCTTAACCAGCAGCGGGATGGGGTTCTTC,CASSLTSSGMGFF
TRBJ2-3,TRBV12-3/TRBV12-4,-,TRBD1,TGTGCCAGCAGTGTAGGGACAGGAACAGATACGCAGTATTTT,CASSVGTGTDTQYF
TRBJ2-1,TRBV20-1,few,TRBD2,TGCAGTGCTAGCACCCGGGAGGGCCTCACATACAATGAGCAGTTCTTC,CSASTREGLTYNEQFF
TRBJ2-1,TRBV18,few,-,TGTGCCAGCTCGACGAGTACCTTCGTACCCAATGAGCAGTTCTTC,CASSTSTFVPNEQFF
TRBJ2-2,TRBV5-1,few,-,TGCGCCAGCAGCTTAAAAACTAGGAACACCGGGGAGCTGTTTTTT,CASSLKTRNTGELFF
TRBJ2-3,TRBV7-8,-,TRBD2,TGTGCCAGCAGCTTAGGCGGGAGTGTGGATACGCAGTATTTT,CASSLGGSVDTQYF
TRBJ2-7,TRBV27,-,TRBD1,TGTGCCAGCAGGCCGACAGGGAAGTACGAGCAGTACTTC,CASRPTGKYEQYF
TRBJ2-7,TRBV4-1,-,-,TGCGCCAGCAGTGGACAGATCGCGGGGTTGTACGAGCAGTACTTC,CASSGQIAGLYEQYF
TRBJ2-1,TRBV6-5,few,-,TGTGCCAGCAGTTACGGGGGATCGTGGGGGGCCTACAATGAGCAGTTCTTC,CASSYGGSWGAYNEQFF
TRBJ2-2,TRBV10-3,few,-,TGTGCCATCAGTCGGGAGAACACCGGGGAGCTGTTTTTT,CAISRENTGELFF
TRBJ2-1,TRBV5-1,few,-,TGCGCCAGCTACGGTGGCGGCGACAATGAGCAGTTCTTC,CASYGGGDNEQFF
TRBJ2-7,TRBV12-3/TRBV12-4,many,TRBD1,TGTGCCAGCAGTCCCTGGACAGGGGGCGGGTACGAGCAGTACTTC,CASSPWTGGGYEQYF
TRBJ1-5,TRBV7-9,-,-,TGTGCCAGCAGCTTAGGTTCGGGGGCGGTTCAGCCCCAGCATTTT,CASSLGSGAVQPQHF